These 24 T cell receptor beta chains originate from one sample sequenced in a study of beta chain features in type 1 diabetes. Expressed TCRB transcripts got sequenced, as all isolated RNA was reverse transcribed. Assay used: immunoSEQ multiplex PCR; TCRdb lists only in-frame clones, some missing. The sample holds 330,000 or so clones; around 12% are singletons and the top ten take roughly 0.0097%. Their specific antigens are unknown. The study, taken as a whole, reports: Significant though moderate, a shortening of TCRB CDR3s appeared in all four CD4+ subsets of Type 1 diabetes patients.

Sequencing input: naive CD4+ T cells from blood. The receptors here all came from a woman aged 18-30 years with type 1 diabetes.

This clone has a handful of counts. The chain is built from TRBV7-9 and TRBJ2-7, with a possible D match to TRBD2 (6 bases). The CDR3 is made up of 16 amino acids. CDR1 is SEHNR and CDR2 is FQNEAQ in the germline V gene (reference sequence). The V end lost 1 base, the J end lost 2 bases, and 15 bases lay between the germline ends. In DNA form, the CDR3 reads TGTGCCAGCAGCTTAGGGCTAGCGATATCAGCCTACGAGCAGTACTTC. It translates to CASSLGLAISAYEQYF.

This clone was observed a few times. This chain uses TRBV15 with TRBJ2-7, with D possibly matching TRBD1 (6 bases). The CDR3 has 16 residues. CDR1 and CDR2 from the germline V gene are LNHNV and YYDKDF (reference sequence). The V gene lost 0 bases and the J gene lost 7 bases, with 19 bases spanning the gap. The CDR3 protein is CATSRDRAGAWREQYF. The CDR3 nucleotides are TGTGCCACCAGCAGAGACCGCGCAGGGGCATGGAGGGAGCAGTACTTC.

The rearrangement joins TRBV30 to TRBJ2-5; D is perhaps TRBD1 (6 bases). V lost 4 bases and J 2 bases, leaving 11 bases between the germline ends. CDR1 is GTSNPN and CDR2 is SVGIG in the germline V gene (reference sequence). There are 13 residues in the CDR3. The CDR3 loop is CAWNRGQQETQYF. The CDR3 DNA follows: TGTGCCTGGAACCGTGGACAGCAAGAGACCCAGTACTTC.

The rearrangement joins TRBV2 to TRBJ2-7; D gene uncertain. V dropped 0 bases and J dropped 9 bases, with 9 bases sitting between them. The germline gives CDR1 SNHLY, CDR2 FYNNEI. The CDR3 consists of 12 residues. The CDR3 sequence is CASSEAMETQYF. In DNA, the CDR3 is TGTGCCAGCAGTGAAGCAATGGAGACGCAGTACTTC.

The chain uses TRBV28 and TRBJ1-2; a possible D gene is TRBD1 (6 bases). The germline V gene has CDR1 MDHEN and CDR2 SYDVKM. V lost 6 bases, J lost 3 bases, and 14 bases lay in between. The CDR3 contains 14 residues. The CDR3 DNA reads as TGTGCCAGCAGGACTACAGGGTCGGACTATGGCTACACCTTC. Amino acids: CASRTTGSDYGYTF.

This clone was picked up a small number of times. The chain has TRBV25-1 and TRBJ2-5; D may be TRBD1 (6 bases). The CDR3 loop spans 14 amino acids. Between the trimmed V and J ends, which lost 2 bases and 4 bases, there was a span of 11 bases. Germline values: CDR1 MGHDK, CDR2 SYGVNS. This CDR3 reads CASSEAGVRETQYF. DNA for the CDR3: TGTGCCAGCAGTGAAGCAGGGGTTCGAGAGACCCAGTACTTC.

This clone was observed a few times. The V call is TRBV7-2, the J call TRBJ1-1; no clear D. CDR1 and CDR2 (germline): SGHTA, FQGNSA. The CDR3 covers 14 residues. V gave up 8 bases and J gave up 5 bases, with 18 bases separating them. The CDR3 protein is CASSGSGGDTEAFF. DNA of the CDR3: TGTGCCAGCTCCGGTAGCGGCGGGGATACTGAAGCTTTCTTT.

This clone was seen a handful of times. V usage is TRBV18 and J usage is TRBJ1-1; the D is unclear. From germline, CDR1 is KGHSH and CDR2 LQKENI. This CDR3 region has 13 residues. Trimming removed 4 bases at V and 6 bases at J, with 12 bases between. CDR3 DNA: TGTGCCAGCTCACTTAATGCTCGCGCTGAAGCTTTCTTT. As protein: CASSLNARAEAFF. The full variable domain, completed using reference TRBV18 and TRBJ1-1, is NAGVMQNPRHLVRRRGQEARLRCSPMKGHSHVYWYRQLPEEGLKFMVYLQKENIIDESGMPKERFSAEFPKEGPSILRIQQVVRGDSAAYFCASSLNARAEAFFGQGTRLTVV.

This clone was found a few times. The chain combines TRBV5-1 with TRBJ2-1; a weak D match, TRBD2 (8 bases). Between the trimmed V and J ends, which lost 1 base and 9 bases, there was a span of 23 bases. The CDR3 sequence is 17 residues long. The germline V gene encodes CDR1 SGHRS and CDR2 YFSETQ. Here the CDR3 DNA reads TGCGCCAGCAGCTTGCCGGGGGGACTAGGGGGCTTGAGTGAGCAGTTCTTC. Protein sequence: CASSLPGGLGGLSEQFF. The whole variable domain, filled in from reference TRBV5-1 and TRBJ2-1, reads KAGVTQTPRYLIKTRGQQVTLSCSPISGHRSVSWYQQTPGQGLQFLFEYFSETQRNKGNFPGRFSGRQFSNSRSEMNVSTLELGDSALYLCASSLPGGLGGLSEQFFGPGTRLTVL.

J is TRBJ2-6 and V is TRBV6-5; D ambiguous. The CDR3 length is 15 residues. CDR1 is MNHEY and CDR2 is SVGAGI in the germline V gene. The V gene lost 5 bases and the J gene lost 1 base, with 9 bases spanning the gap. The CDR3, as DNA: TGTGCCAGCAGTGGAGTTAAGTCTGGGGCCAACGTCCTGACTTTC. Its protein is CASSGVKSGANVLTF.

The chain employs TRBV5-4 and TRBJ1-1, with a tentative D call TRBD1 (6 bases). Trimming left V 4 bases short and J 0 bases short, with 16 bases between. CDR1 SGHNT and CDR2 YYREEE come from the germline V gene (reference sequence). CDR3 size: 16 residues. CDR3 in amino acids: CASSRGSTGLNTEAFF. For the CDR3, the DNA is TGTGCCAGCAGCCGAGGGTCGACAGGTCTGAACACTGAAGCTTTCTTT. Together with reference TRBV5-4 and TRBJ1-1, the CDR3 gives the full variable domain: ETGVTQSPTHLIKTRGQQVTLRCSSQSGHNTVSWYQQALGQGPQFIFQYYREEENGRGNFPPRFSGLQFPNYSSELNVNALELDDSALYLCASSRGSTGLNTEAFFGQGTRLTVV.

The rearrangement joins TRBV12-5 to TRBJ1-2, with 7 bases aligning to TRBD1. Germline trimming cut 5 bases from V and 2 bases from J; bases unmatched to any gene: 5. The CDR3 has 14 residues. The germline V gene encodes CDR1 LGHNT and CDR2 FRNRAP. DNA for the CDR3: TGTGCTAGTGGTCGTCCGGGACAGAACTATGGCTACACCTTC. It codes for CASGRPGQNYGYTF.

This clone was observed a few times. The gene calls are TRBV21-1 and TRBJ2-1; TRBD1, as called in the table, went unchecked against the DNA. TRBV21-1 has pseudogene status. The CDR3 contains 16 residues. CDR3 DNA: TGTGCCAGCAGCAGGCCCATAGACAGCTCCTACAATGAGCAGTTCTTC. As protein: CASSRPIDSSYNEQFF.

This clone was detected a few times. This rearrangement joins TRBV4-3 to TRBJ2-3, with a possible D match to TRBD2 (5 bases). Germline CDR1 and CDR2: LGHNA and YSLEER. V gave up 0 bases and J gave up 1 base, with 8 bases separating them. This CDR3 region has 15 residues. The CDR3 loop is CASSQEAGGTDTQYF. The CDR3 coding sequence is TGCGCCAGCAGCCAAGAGGCCGGGGGCACAGATACGCAGTATTTT.

The table lists this clone with a few counts. This chain uses TRBV7-6 with TRBJ2-5; D remains unclear. Trimming stripped 2 bases from V and 2 bases from J, with 12 bases between. The CDR3 covers 15 residues. Germline V lookup: CDR1 SGHVS, CDR2 FNYEAQ. CDR3 bases: TGTGCCAGCAGCTTATCGGTACGACAACAAGAGACCCAGTACTTC. This encodes CASSLSVRQQETQYF.

This clone has a single count. The chain employs TRBV7-6 and TRBJ2-1; D gene unclear. The CDR3 sequence is 13 residues long. Germline-derived CDR1 and CDR2 are SGHVS and FNYEAQ. With 6 bases removed from V and 7 bases from J, the gap between germline ends came to 13 bases. The CDR3 nucleotides are TGTGCCAGCAGGAACCTCGAGAGTAATGAGCAGTTCTTC. Translation gives CASRNLESNEQFF.

The CDR3 loop reads CSVVEGTNYGYTF. CDR3 sequence (DNA): TGCAGCGTTGTAGAGGGCACCAACTATGGCTACACCTTC. The chain employs TRBV29-1 and TRBJ1-2, with D unclear. The germline V and J ends were trimmed by 4 bases and 2 bases, with 11 bases remaining between them. Germline V CDR1 and CDR2: SQVTM, ANQGSEA. The length of the CDR3 is 13 residues.

This clone has just a few counts. The gene calls are TRBV6-6 and TRBJ1-1, with D tentatively TRBD1 (5 bases). Per germline, CDR1 MNHNY and CDR2 SVGAGI (reference sequence). The CDR3 consists of 13 residues. CDR3 DNA sequence: TGTGCATCACGTCGGGGGTCTTACACTGAAGCTTTCTTT. Translating it yields CASRRGSYTEAFF.

The chain uses TRBV7-2 and TRBJ2-7; 11 positions match TRBD2. J was trimmed by 6 bases and V by 1 base; bases with no gene match: 11. Germline values: CDR1 SGHTA, CDR2 FQGNSA. CDR3 length equals 17 residues. CDR3 region: CASSLVGLAALFREQYF. The CDR3 region has the DNA TGTGCCAGCAGCTTAGTGGGACTAGCGGCCCTGTTTCGCGAGCAGTACTTC.

There are a few counts of this clone. This chain joins TRBV5-1 and TRBJ2-3; a possible D gene is TRBD2 (6 bases). This CDR3 is built from 17 residues. CDR1 and CDR2 (germline): SGHRS, YFSETQ. V lost 0 bases and J 2 bases, leaving 16 bases between the germline ends. The CDR3 region is CASSLAGLRRFTDTQYF. The CDR3 DNA reads as TGCGCCAGCAGCTTGGCGGGACTCCGAAGATTCACAGATACGCAGTATTTT.

The gene calls are TRBV7-9 and TRBJ2-7; 10 bases are shared with TRBD1. Per germline, CDR1 SEHNR and CDR2 FQNEAQ (reference sequence). This CDR3 is built from 15 residues. V shed 2 bases, J shed 3 bases, and the junction held 4 bases outside the gene matches. In nucleotides, the CDR3 is TGTGCCAGCAGCTTAAACCGGGACAGGGGCTACGAGCAGTACTTC. Translating gives CASSLNRDRGYEQYF.

This chain joins TRBV11-2 and TRBJ2-7, with D perhaps matching TRBD1 (5 bases). This CDR3 comprises 14 residues. CDR1 SGHAT and CDR2 FQNNGV come from the germline V gene. The ends were cut back, 1 base at V and 3 bases at J, with 10 bases in the middle. CDR3 bases: TGTGCCAGCAGCTTAGTTCAGGGTGACTACGAGCAGTACTTC. This sequence encodes CASSLVQGDYEQYF.

Only a few counts were recorded for this clone. The sample has other DNA sequences that encode this CDR3 too. The V gene is TRBV7-9, the J gene TRBJ2-7; D is unclear. The CDR3 has 12 amino acids. The germline V gene encodes CDR1 SEHNR and CDR2 FQNEAQ (reference sequence). V was shortened by 5 bases and J by 0 bases, with 5 bases between the two germline ends. CDR3 region: CASSLSSYEQYF. For the CDR3, the DNA is TGTGCCAGCAGCCTGAGCTCCTACGAGCAGTACTTC.

This clone was seen more than once but under ten times. The chain is built from TRBV9 and TRBJ1-6, with TRBD1 matching over 9 bases. CDR3 length: 15 amino acids. V gave up 2 bases and J gave up 8 bases; unmatched junction bases: 5. Germline V gene lookup returns CDR1 SGDLS and CDR2 YYNGEE. CDR3 sequence (DNA): TGTGCCAGCAGCGTTGGACAGGGGTTGGATTCACCCCTCCACTTT. Translating gives CASSVGQGLDSPLHF.